Described below is a single TCR beta chain sequence and its context. What it binds is unknown. TCRdb keeps only in-frame clones here, not all; method: immunoSEQ multiplex PCR. The data contain fewer than 150,000 clones, around 84% of them singletons. The data were obtained in a study of cytotoxic CD8 clonotypes in ibrutinib-treated CLL. J gave up 0 bases and V 3 bases, and 9 bases lay outside the gene matches. The CDR3 is 18 amino acids. Germline CDR1 reads LGHNA; CDR2 reads YSLEER. Study observations and caveats: Clonality went up at the time of ibrutinib response, stayed stable in sustained remission, and later dropped back toward its baseline level at progression. While tracking circulating CD8+ T-cell counts, baseline clonality exceeded that of age-matched healthy donors.

The rearrangement uses TRBV4-3 and TRBJ2-1, with TRBD2 matching 9 bases. The sequence was collected from a human donor with chronic lymphocytic leukemia. Sequenced here: PBMCs, sampled after 24 months of ibrutinib treatment. The CDR3 region has the DNA TGCGCCAGCAGCCAGGACGGTCTAGCGGGGAGCTCCTACAATGAGCAGTTCTTC. Encoded protein: CASSQDGLAGSSYNEQFF.